One sample yielded the 14 T cell receptor beta chains listed below, sequenced in a study of blood T cells in healthy people across ages. Primed by a sample-barcoded 5' primer and a J-beta primer mix, a second PCR proceeded for roughly 6 to 12 cycles. TCRdb independently ran MiXCR on the 5' RACE reads; one entry per CDR3 protein. The repertoire has some 760,000 distinct CDR3 sequences, more than 20% of them found once; the top ten carry 3% to 4%. The same specimen was also included in a second study, on T cells of mothers and their children.

What was sequenced was blood. These receptors originate from a boy aged 5-17 years in good health.

This clonotype has a handful of counts. This chain uses TRBV5-1 with TRBJ2-6; D uncertain. The V gene lost 4 bases and the J gene lost 0 bases, with 11 bases spanning the gap. Germline V gives CDR1 SGHRS, CDR2 YFSETQ. CDR3 length equals 16 residues. The CDR3 reads CASSARLISGANVLTF. For the CDR3, the DNA is TGCGCCAGCAGCGCCCGACTGATCTCTGGGGCCAACGTCCTGACTTTC.

This clonotype has more than one count but fewer than ten. The chain recombines TRBV3-1 with TRBJ2-5; weak D call: TRBD1 (6 bases). V was trimmed by 1 base and J by 4 bases, leaving 16 bases between them. The CDR3 is made up of 16 amino acids. Germline V gene lookup returns CDR1 LGHDT and CDR2 YNNKEL (reference sequence). For the CDR3, the DNA is TGTGCCAGCAGCCAAGGGGCGCAGGGGTGGGGAGAGACCCAGTACTTC. Its translation is CASSQGAQGWGETQYF.

V is TRBV4-3 and J is TRBJ1-1; 9 nucleotides line up with TRBD1. Germline V gene sequence: CDR1 LGHNA, CDR2 YSLEER. The CDR3 extends over 17 amino acids. V lost 5 bases to trimming and J lost 0 bases; unmatched junction nucleotides: 10. CDR3 sequence: CASSSLGQGVMNTEAFF. The CDR3 DNA follows: TGCGCCAGCAGCTCCTTGGGACAGGGAGTAATGAACACTGAAGCTTTCTTT.

This clonotype appeared many times. This chain links TRBV7-9 with TRBJ2-1; 10 bases align to TRBD2. The V segment lost 5 bases and the J segment 4 bases; nucleotides outside the gene matches: 8. Per the germline V gene, CDR1 is SEHNR and CDR2 is FQNEAQ (reference sequence). The CDR3 consists of 16 residues. CDR3 in amino acids: CASSPTGLAEYNEQFF. The CDR3 bases are TGTGCCAGCAGCCCGACCGGACTAGCGGAATACAATGAGCAGTTCTTC.

Note on this clonotype: The missing conserved phenylalanine or tryptophan at the end of this CDR3 makes a read error likely. The chain joins TRBV7-9 to TRBJ2-7; a weak D match, TRBD1 (6 bases). The germline V and J ends were trimmed by 6 bases and 0 bases, with 12 bases remaining between them. CDR1 and CDR2 (germline): SEHNR, FQNEAQ (reference sequence). CDR3 length: 14 amino acids. CDR3 coding DNA: TGTGCCAGCAGTGGACAGATTAGCTCCTACGAGCAGTACCTC. Amino acid sequence: CASSGQISSYEQYL.

CDR3 region: CSARDGFPSYNEQFF. In DNA form, the CDR3 reads TGCAGTGCTAGAGACGGCTTCCCCTCCTACAATGAGCAGTTCTTC. The chain employs TRBV20-1 and TRBJ2-1; no clear D. The CDR3 loop spans 15 amino acids. Germline V gene data show CDR1 as DFQATT and CDR2 as SNEGSKA (reference sequence). The V end was cut by 0 bases, the J end by 0 bases, with 9 bases between.

This chain connects TRBV6-2 or TRBV6-3 to TRBJ2-1, with D possibly being TRBD1 (6 bases). There are 14 residues in the CDR3. Germline V gives CDR1 MNHEY, CDR2 SVGEGT. Deletions cut 7 bases from V and 2 bases from J, with 12 bases between. The CDR3 here is CASIEDRAYNEQFF. Here the CDR3 DNA reads TGTGCCAGCATCGAGGACAGAGCCTACAATGAGCAGTTCTTC.

This chain connects TRBV27 to TRBJ1-2; D not resolved. Germline values: CDR1 MNHEY, CDR2 SMNVEV (reference sequence). V shed 8 bases and J shed 2 bases, with 18 bases lying between them. The CDR3 is made up of 15 amino acids. In DNA form, the CDR3 reads TGTGCCAGCGGGTACCGGGCCCGCTCCAACTATGGCTACACCTTC. It translates to CASGYRARSNYGYTF.

The chain joins TRBV3-1 to TRBJ2-4; weak D call: TRBD2 (6 bases). Germline V gene sequence: CDR1 LGHDT, CDR2 YNNKEL (reference sequence). The V end lost 1 base, the J end lost 2 bases, and 15 bases lay between the germline ends. There are 17 residues in the CDR3. CDR3 sequence: CASSQAWRGRTKNIQYF. The CDR3, as DNA: TGTGCCAGCAGCCAAGCGTGGAGGGGAAGGACCAAAAACATTCAGTACTTC. Combining the CDR3 with reference TRBV3-1 and TRBJ2-4 gives the whole variable domain DTAVSQTPKYLVTQMGNDKSIKCEQNLGHDTMYWYKQDSKKFLKIMFSYNNKELIINETVPNRFSPKSPDKAHLNLHINSLELGDSAVYFCASSQAWRGRTKNIQYFGAGTRLSVL.

The rearrangement uses TRBV16 and TRBJ1-6; D may be TRBD1 (5 bases). The CDR3 loop spans 14 amino acids. The V end was cut by 2 bases, the J end by 5 bases, with 7 bases between. Germline assignment: CDR1 KGHSY and CDR2 FQNENV. DNA of the CDR3: TGTGCCAGCAGCCAACGGGGGGATAATTCACCCCTCCACTTT. Its translation is CASSQRGDNSPLHF.

The V gene is TRBV20-1, the J gene TRBJ1-5; 11 bases fit TRBD1. J lost 9 bases, V lost 2 bases, and 6 bases had no gene match. This CDR3 is built from 14 residues. Germline assignment: CDR1 DFQATT and CDR2 SNEGSKA (reference sequence). This CDR3 is CSARSGTGGLPQHF. CDR3 DNA: TGCAGTGCTAGAAGTGGGACAGGGGGATTGCCCCAGCATTTT.

Only one count was recorded for this clonotype. V usage is TRBV20-1 and J usage is TRBJ2-7; 8 nucleotides align to TRBD2. This CDR3 comprises 12 residues. V gave up 7 bases and J gave up 5 bases; unmatched junction bases: 7. Germline-derived CDR1 and CDR2 are DFQATT and SNEGSKA (reference sequence). The CDR3 spells CSGRLAYDEQYF. The CDR3 bases are TGCAGTGGCCGACTAGCGTACGACGAGCAGTACTTC.

The rearrangement uses TRBV6-2 or TRBV6-3 and TRBJ2-5, with TRBD2 matching 12 bases. The CDR3 covers 16 residues. J was trimmed by 2 bases and V by 3 bases; bases with no gene match: 4. From germline, CDR1 is MNHEY and CDR2 SVGEGT. The CDR3 region is CASSYAGLAGQETQYF. As DNA, the CDR3 is TGTGCCAGCAGTTATGCCGGACTAGCGGGGCAAGAGACCCAGTACTTC.

There are many counts of this clonotype. The chain carries TRBV24-1 and TRBJ2-1; 7 positions match TRBD1. From germline, CDR1 is KGHDR and CDR2 SFDVKD. J was trimmed by 4 bases and V by 4 bases; bases with no gene match: 9. The CDR3 loop spans 16 amino acids. The CDR3 DNA is TGTGCCACCAGTGAGGGCCAGGGGGTACTGTACAATGAGCAGTTCTTC. It is translated as CATSEGQGVLYNEQFF.